This T cell receptor beta chain was recovered during a study of T cells in Graves' hyperthyroidism and ophthalmopathy. Study as a whole: Blood from the periphery was taken at initial diagnosis, before any treatment. Study-level findings and limits: Ophthalmopathy prediction by the model preceded onset by a median approximately six months.

RNA transcripts were the template for amplifying TCR beta CDR3 regions. HTBI primers were the set used in a first-round RT-PCR of the TCR CDR3. TCRdb re-called the multiplex PCR reads through MiXCR, storing one row per CDR3 protein. The profile shows 500,000 to 700,000 distinct CDR3 sequences, around 15% of them singletons. Graves' hyperthyroidism is called stable when ophthalmopathy does not progress within 18 months. Researchers barred patients who had uncontrolled infection, other autoimmune disease, pregnancy or lactation. Notes on this clonotype: Its antigen is not identified.

The CDR3 spans 14 residues. CDR1 SGDLS and CDR2 YYNGEE come from the germline V gene. V was cut by 4 bases and J by 3 bases, with 11 bases left in between. V is TRBV9 and J is TRBJ1-3; possibly TRBD1 for D (5 bases). This TCR was sampled from a woman aged 18 to 35 with Graves' hyperthyroidism. Sequenced input: blood. The CDR3 nucleotides are TGTGCCAGCAGCCACGGGGGAGGTGGAAACACCATATATTTT. This sequence encodes CASSHGGGGNTIYF.